The entry below gives a single TCR beta chain sequence along with its context. These data are taken from a study of blood T cell repertoires in COVID-19. Study overall: The study drew acute and convalescent COVID-19 samples from the United States, Italy and Spain.

The assay was immunoSEQ multiplex PCR, and TCRdb's table has in-frame clones only and misses some. The sample lists around 200,000 clones; about 86% were seen once. Germline-derived CDR1 and CDR2 are SQVTM and ANQGSEA. V gave up 3 bases and J gave up 5 bases; unmatched junction bases: 4. CDR3 size: 13 residues. This sequence originates from a woman aged 18 to 35 who had recovered from COVID-19. What was sequenced was peripheral blood. This chain uses TRBV29-1 with TRBJ1-1, with TRBD1 matching 9 bases. The CDR3 loop is CSVDRGQGTEAFF. The CDR3 DNA sequence: TGCAGCGTTGATAGGGGACAGGGAACTGAAGCTTTCTTT.